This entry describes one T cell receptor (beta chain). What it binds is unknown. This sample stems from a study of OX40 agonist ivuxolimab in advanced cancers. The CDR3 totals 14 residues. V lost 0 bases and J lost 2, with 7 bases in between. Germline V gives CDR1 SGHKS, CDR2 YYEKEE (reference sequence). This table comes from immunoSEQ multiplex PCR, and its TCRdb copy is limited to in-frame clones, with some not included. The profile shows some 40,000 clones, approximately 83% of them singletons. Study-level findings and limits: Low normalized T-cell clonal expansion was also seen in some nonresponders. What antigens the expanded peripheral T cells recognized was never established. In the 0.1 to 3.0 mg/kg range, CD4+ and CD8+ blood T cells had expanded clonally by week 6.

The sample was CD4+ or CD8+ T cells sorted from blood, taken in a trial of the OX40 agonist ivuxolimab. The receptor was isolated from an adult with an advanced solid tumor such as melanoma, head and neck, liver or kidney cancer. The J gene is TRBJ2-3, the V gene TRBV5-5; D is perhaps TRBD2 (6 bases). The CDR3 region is CASSLVAATDTQYF. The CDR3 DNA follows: TGTGCCAGCAGCTTGGTAGCGGCCACAGATACGCAGTATTTT.